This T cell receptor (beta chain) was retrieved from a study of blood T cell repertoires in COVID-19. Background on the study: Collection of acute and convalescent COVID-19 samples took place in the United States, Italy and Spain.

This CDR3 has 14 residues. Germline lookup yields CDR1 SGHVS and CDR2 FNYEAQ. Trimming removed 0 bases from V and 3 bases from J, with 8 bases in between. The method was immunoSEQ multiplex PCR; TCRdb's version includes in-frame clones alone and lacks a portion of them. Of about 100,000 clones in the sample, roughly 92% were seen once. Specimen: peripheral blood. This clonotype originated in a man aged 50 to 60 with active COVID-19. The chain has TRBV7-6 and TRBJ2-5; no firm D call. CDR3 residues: CASSLAGVKETQYF. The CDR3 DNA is TGTGCCAGCAGCTTAGCTGGAGTTAAAGAGACCCAGTACTTC.